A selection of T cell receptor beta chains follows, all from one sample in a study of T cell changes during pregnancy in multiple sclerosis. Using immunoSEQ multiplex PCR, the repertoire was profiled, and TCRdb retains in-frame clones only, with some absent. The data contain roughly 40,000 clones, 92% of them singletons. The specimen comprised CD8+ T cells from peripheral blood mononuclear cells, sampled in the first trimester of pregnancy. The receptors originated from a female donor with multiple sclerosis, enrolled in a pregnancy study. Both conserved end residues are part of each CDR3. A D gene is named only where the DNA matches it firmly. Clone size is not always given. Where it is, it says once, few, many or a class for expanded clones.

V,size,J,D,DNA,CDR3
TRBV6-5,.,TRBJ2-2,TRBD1,TGTGCCAGCAGTTACGGGACAGACACCGGGGAGCTGTTTTTT,CASSYGTDTGELFF
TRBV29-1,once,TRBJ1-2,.,TGCAGCGTTGAGGGGATGGAGGACCATAACTATGGCTACACCTTC,CSVEGMEDHNYGYTF
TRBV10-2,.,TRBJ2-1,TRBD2,TGCGCCAGCAGACTAGCGGGGGTCACCAATGAGCAGTTCTTC,CASRLAGVTNEQFF
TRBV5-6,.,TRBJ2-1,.,TGTGCCAGCAGTTCCCTATACAATGAGCAGTTCTTC,CASSSLYNEQFF
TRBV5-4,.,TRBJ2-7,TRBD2,TGTGCCAGCAGCTTGTCTAGCGGGGGGCTGAGCTCCTACGAGCAGTACTTC,CASSLSSGGLSSYEQYF
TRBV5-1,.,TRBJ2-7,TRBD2,TGCGCCAGCAGCACTACTAGCGGGGGGGCCTACGAGCAGTACTTC,CASSTTSGGAYEQYF
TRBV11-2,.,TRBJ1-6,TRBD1,TGTGCCAGCAGCTTCAGGGGGATCGGCTCCTATAATTCACCCCTCCACTTT,CASSFRGIGSYNSPLHF
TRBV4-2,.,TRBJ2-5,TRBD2,TGTGCCAGCAGCCAAGTACTAGCGGACCAAGAGACCCAGTACTTC,CASSQVLADQETQYF
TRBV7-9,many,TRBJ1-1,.,TGTGCCAGCAGCCCTCTACAGGGAAGCACTGAAGCTTTCTTT,CASSPLQGSTEAFF
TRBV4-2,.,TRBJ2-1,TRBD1,TGTGCCAGCAGCCACCCGACAGGGAAGAATGAGCAGTTCTTC,CASSHPTGKNEQFF
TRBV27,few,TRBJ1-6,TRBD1,TGTGCCAGCAGTTTTGGACCGGGACAGGGGACTTCACCCCTCCACTTT,CASSFGPGQGTSPLHF
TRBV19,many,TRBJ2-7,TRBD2,TGTGCCAGTAGTATTATAAGCGGGGGGATCTACGAGCAGTACTTC,CASSIISGGIYEQYF
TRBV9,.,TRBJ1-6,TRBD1,TGTGCCAGCAGCGTAGACCCCAGGGGGGTCGGTAATTCACCCCTCCACTTT,CASSVDPRGVGNSPLHF
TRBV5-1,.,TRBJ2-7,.,TGCGCCAGCAGATTCAGGCAGGGGTTTAGCGAGCAGTACTTC,CASRFRQGFSEQYF
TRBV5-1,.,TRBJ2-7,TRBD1,TGCGCCAGCAGCTTAGGACAGGGGAAGTACGAGCAGTACTTC,CASSLGQGKYEQYF
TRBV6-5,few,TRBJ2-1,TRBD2,TGTGCCAGCTGGGGCGGGGGGGCCGATGAGCAGTTCTTC,CASWGGGADEQFF
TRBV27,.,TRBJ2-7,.,TGTGCCAGCAGTTTATCGATTGGGGCACTCCCCTCAGGCGAGCAGTACTTC,CASSLSIGALPSGEQYF
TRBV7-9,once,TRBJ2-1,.,TGTGCCAGCAGCTGGACAGCGGACAATGAGCAGTTCTTC,CASSWTADNEQFF
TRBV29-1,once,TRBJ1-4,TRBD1,TGCAGCGCGTTAGGGACAGATGCAACTAATGAAAAACTGTTTTTT,CSALGTDATNEKLFF
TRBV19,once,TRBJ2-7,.,TGTGCCAGTTCTGGGGCAGGGAAGCCCTACGAGCAGTACTTC,CASSGAGKPYEQYF
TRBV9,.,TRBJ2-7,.,TGTGCCAGCAGCGTAGAGGCTAGTGGCCCTTACGAGCAGTACTTC,CASSVEASGPYEQYF
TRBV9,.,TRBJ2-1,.,TGTGCCAGCAGCGGGTCCCGGGACTCCACATTCGGAGAGCAGTTCTTC,CASSGSRDSTFGEQFF
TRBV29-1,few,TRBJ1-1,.,TGCAGCGTTGGGACGGGAGGTGAAGCTTTCTTT,CSVGTGGEAFF
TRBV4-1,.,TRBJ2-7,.,TGCGCCAGCAGCCAAGTATCGCAGGCCTCCTACGAGCAGTACTTC,CASSQVSQASYEQYF
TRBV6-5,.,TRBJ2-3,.,TGTGCCAGCAGTTATCAGAGCACAGATACGCAGTATTTT,CASSYQSTDTQYF
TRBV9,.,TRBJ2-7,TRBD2,TGTGCCAGCAGCGTTAGCGGGGGGGACCTCTACGAGCAGTACTTC,CASSVSGGDLYEQYF
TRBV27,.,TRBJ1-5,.,TGTGCCAGCAGTTTGGGGGGGAATTTCTGGCCCCAGCATTTT,CASSLGGNFWPQHF
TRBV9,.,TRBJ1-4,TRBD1,TGTGCCAGCAGCGGACCGAGGGGACAGGTCGATGAAAAACTGTTTTTT,CASSGPRGQVDEKLFF
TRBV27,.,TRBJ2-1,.,TGTGCCAGCAGTGCGGCCCTCGCCAATGAGCAGTTCTTC,CASSAALANEQFF
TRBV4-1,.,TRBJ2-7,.,TGCGCCAGCAGCCAGGTTACGGGGGACGTCGGCGAGCAGTACTTC,CASSQVTGDVGEQYF
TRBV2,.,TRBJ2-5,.,TGTGCCAGCAGTCCCGGGGAGCCAGAGACCCAGTACTTC,CASSPGEPETQYF
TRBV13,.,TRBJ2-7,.,TGTGCCAGCAGCTTTCTAGGGGTTGGCGAGCAGTACTTC,CASSFLGVGEQYF
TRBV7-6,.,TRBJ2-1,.,TGTGCCAGCAGCCCGCAGGGCTACAATGAGCAGTTCTTC,CASSPQGYNEQFF
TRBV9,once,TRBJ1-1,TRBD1,TGTGCCAGCAGCGTAGGAGGAGGGGGCGGGACTGAAGCTTTCTTT,CASSVGGGGGTEAFF
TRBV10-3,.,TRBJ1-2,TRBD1,TGTGCCATCAGGGAACCTCGACAGGGGCGCGGTGGCTACACCTTC,CAIREPRQGRGGYTF
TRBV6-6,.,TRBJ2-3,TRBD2,TGTGCCAGCAGTTACGGTGCGGGGGGTTCGAATACGCAGTATTTT,CASSYGAGGSNTQYF
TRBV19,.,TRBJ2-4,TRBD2,TGTGCCAGTAGTATCCTTCGGGGGGACATTCAGTACTTC,CASSILRGDIQYF
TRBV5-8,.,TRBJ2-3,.,TGTGCCAGCAGCCGCGGGACAGCAAGCACAGATACGCAGTATTTT,CASSRGTASTDTQYF
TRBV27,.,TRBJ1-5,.,TGTGCCAGCATCAGGCGGGTACAGCCCCAGCATTTT,CASIRRVQPQHF
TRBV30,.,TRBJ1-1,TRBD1,TGTGCCTGGAGTCCCGGGACAGTTGAAGCTTTCTTT,CAWSPGTVEAFF
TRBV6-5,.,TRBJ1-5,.,TGTGCCAGCAGTCAACGAGCGACAGATCAGCCCCAGCATTTT,CASSQRATDQPQHF
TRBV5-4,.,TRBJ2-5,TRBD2,TGTGCCAGCAGCTTGTGGGCGGGGGGAGACCAAGAGACCCAGTACTTC,CASSLWAGGDQETQYF
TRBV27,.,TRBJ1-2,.,TGTGCCAGCAGTTCTTCAGGGGCTATAGACTATGGCTACACCTTC,CASSSSGAIDYGYTF
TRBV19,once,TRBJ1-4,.,TGTGCCAGTATAAGCAGGGCAGGGGAAAAACTGTTTTTT,CASISRAGEKLFF
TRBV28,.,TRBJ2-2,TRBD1,TGTGCCAGCAGTGAAGCCGGGACAGGGTACACCGGGGAGCTGTTTTTT,CASSEAGTGYTGELFF
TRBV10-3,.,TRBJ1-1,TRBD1,TGTGCCATCAGTGACCGACAGGGGAGGTGGAACACTGAAGCTTTCTTT,CAISDRQGRWNTEAFF
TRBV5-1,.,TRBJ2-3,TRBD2,TGCGCCAGCAGCGACCTAGCGGGGGGATATGAAGATACGCAGTATTTT,CASSDLAGGYEDTQYF
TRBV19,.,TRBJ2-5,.,TGTGCCAGTAGTATGGACAGGGAGGGCAAAGAGACCCAGTACTTC,CASSMDREGKETQYF
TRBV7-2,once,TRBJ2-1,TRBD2,TGTGCCAGCAGCTACGGACTAGCGGGGGGGCACTACAATGAGCAGTTCTTC,CASSYGLAGGHYNEQFF